The clone carrying this T cell receptor (beta chain) was picked up many times. Its target is unknown. TCRdb reanalysed the reads using MiXCR and keeps one entry per CDR3 protein. The data show around 550,000 distinct CDR3 sequences, roughly 29% seen once. This sample stems from a study of T cell repertoires in cytomegalovirus infection. General study points: Within the response measured ex vivo, HLA-C-restricted CMV-specific TCR beta clonotypes were dominant.

The CDR3 has 16 residues. Per germline, CDR1 SGHVS and CDR2 FQNEAQ. The V end lost 5 bases, the J end lost 4 bases, and 18 bases lay between the germline ends. Sequences were obtained from PBMCs. This receptor was identified in a human donor in good health (CMV status not recorded). Some clones in this sample may be carry-over from other donors' samples. The V gene is TRBV7-8, the J gene TRBJ2-1, with D unclear. CDR3 DNA sequence: TGTGCCAGCAGCCCCAATCGGATAGCCGGGTACAATGAGCAGTTCTTC. Translating it yields CASSPNRIAGYNEQFF.